A single sample is the source of the 15 T cell receptor beta chains below, sequenced in a study of cytomegalovirus exposure and HLA in healthy donors (dated by TCRdb to about 2017). The protocol used for the library was the immunoSEQ multiplex PCR assay. The multiplex PCR relied on a mix of 60 forward primers for TCR Vbeta segments and 13 reverse primers for TCR Jbeta segments. TCRdb retrieved this table from immuneACCESS and kept in-frame rearrangements only. Not all clones are present; in checked studies, unresolved V genes account for under half, and no reason is known for the remainder. In this sample the table shows just over 200,000 clones, around 85% of which occur a single time. The ten largest clones capture 1.5% to 2% of the sample. Source material: PBMCs. Source of these receptors: a man aged 50 to 59 in good health and CMV-seronegative.

The chain recombines TRBV9 with TRBJ2-5; no definite D call. The CDR3 runs 11 residues. Germline CDR1 SGDLS, CDR2 YYNGEE. V was pared by 1 base and J by 6 bases, with 4 bases between. CDR3 loop: CASSVTKTQYF. CDR3 in DNA: TGTGCCAGCAGCGTAACAAAGACCCAGTACTTC. Complete variable domain (other parts from reference TRBV9 and TRBJ2-5): DSGVTQTPKHLITATGQRVTLRCSPRSGDLSVYWYQQSLDQGLQFLIQYYNGEERAKGNILERFSAQQFPDLHSELNLSSLELGDSALYFCASSVTKTQYFGPGTRLLVL.

There are a few counts of this clone. CDR3 loop: CASSPRGQTNEKLFF. The CDR3 nucleotides read TGTGCCAGCAGCCCGCGGGGGCAAACTAATGAAAAACTGTTTTTT. The chain joins TRBV9 to TRBJ1-4, with a weak D call TRBD1 (6 bases). CDR1 is SGDLS, CDR2 YYNGEE, per germline. The CDR3 sequence is 15 residues long. The ends were cut back, 4 bases at V and 1 base at J, with 11 bases in the middle.

V is TRBV10-3 and J is TRBJ2-7; 9 bases are shared with TRBD1. V lost 2 bases and J lost 4; bases outside the gene matches: 3. From germline, CDR1 is ENHRY and CDR2 SYGVKD. The length of the CDR3 is 14 residues. The CDR3 sequence is CAISEGQGKYEQYF. CDR3 nucleotide sequence: TGTGCCATCAGTGAGGGACAGGGGAAATACGAGCAGTACTTC.

J is TRBJ1-2 and V is TRBV19, with TRBD1 matching over 10 bases. Losses at the gene ends were 6 bases for V and 5 bases for J; bases not matched to a gene: 3. The germline V gene encodes CDR1 LNHDA and CDR2 SQIVND (reference sequence). The CDR3 has 13 residues. CDR3 nucleotide sequence: TGTGCCAGTAGCAAGGACAGGGGGTATGGCTACACCTTC. Translating gives CASSKDRGYGYTF.

This sequence joins TRBV6-5 and TRBJ2-2, with 7 bases lining up with TRBD2. CDR3 size: 15 residues. Losses at the gene ends were 2 bases for V and 4 bases for J; bases not matched to a gene: 4. Germline V gene data show CDR1 as MNHEY and CDR2 as SVGAGI. In DNA form, the CDR3 reads TGTGCCAGCAGTTACGGAGCGGGACCCACCGGGGAGCTGTTTTTT. It yields the protein CASSYGAGPTGELFF.

The rearrangement joins TRBV27 to TRBJ2-3; D gene unclear. V lost 2 bases to trimming and J lost 3 bases, with 6 bases between them. The CDR3 covers 13 residues. Germline-derived CDR1 and CDR2 are MNHEY and SMNVEV (reference sequence). The CDR3 DNA reads as TGTGCCAGCAGTTTAACCGGGACAGATACGCAGTATTTT. Amino acids: CASSLTGTDTQYF.

The rearrangement joins TRBV5-1 to TRBJ2-3; 8 bases map to TRBD2. J was trimmed by 3 bases and V by 0 bases; bases with no gene match: 6. Per germline, CDR1 SGHRS and CDR2 YFSETQ. The CDR3 has 16 residues. CDR3 sequence reads: CASSLGGTRGTDTQYF. CDR3 in DNA: TGCGCCAGCAGCTTGGGGGGGACTAGGGGGACAGATACGCAGTATTTT.

CDR3 region: CASSSLTSGIGEQYF. For the CDR3, the DNA is TGTGCCAGCAGCTCCCTGACTAGCGGGATCGGAGAGCAGTACTTC. This sequence joins TRBV21-1 and TRBJ2-7; no DNA check was done on the table's D call, TRBD2. TRBV21-1 is reported as a pseudogene. The CDR3 spans 15 residues.

This clone was seen a handful of times. V gene TRBV28 combines with J gene TRBJ2-3; 9 nucleotides line up with TRBD2. V shed 7 bases and J 6 bases; nucleotides not matched to a gene: 11. Germline V CDR1 and CDR2: MDHEN, SYDVKM. This CDR3 is 15 amino acids long. The CDR3 region has the DNA TGTGCCAGCACCGGGGGGGGTAGCGGGAGTGATACGCAGTATTTT. Translation gives CASTGGGSGSDTQYF.

The chain recombines TRBV5-1 with TRBJ1-5, with D tentatively TRBD1 (6 bases). CDR1 and CDR2 (germline): SGHRS, YFSETQ. V shed 2 bases and J shed 4 bases, with 7 bases lying between them. The CDR3 totals 13 residues. The CDR3 DNA is TGCGCCAGCAGCTTAACAGGGAATCAGCCCCAGCATTTT. Translating gives CASSLTGNQPQHF.

This clone was detected once. The V and J genes are TRBV27 and TRBJ2-5; TRBD1 agrees at 9 bases. This CDR3 spans 15 amino acids. The J segment lost 4 bases and the V segment lost 5 bases, leaving 8 bases of the junction unmatched. Germline CDR1 and CDR2: MNHEY and SMNVEV (reference sequence). The CDR3 spells CASSPRDREGETQYF. The CDR3 DNA is TGTGCCAGCAGTCCTCGGGACAGGGAAGGAGAGACCCAGTACTTC.

The table lists this clone with a few counts. The chain combines TRBV28 with TRBJ1-4, with D possibly TRBD1 on 6 matching bases. This CDR3 has 16 residues. Germline-derived CDR1 and CDR2 are MDHEN and SYDVKM. Trimming removed 3 bases from V and 3 bases from J, with 14 bases in between. The CDR3 reads CASSFKGAGANEKLFF. The CDR3 DNA follows: TGTGCCAGCAGTTTCAAAGGCGCAGGGGCTAATGAAAAACTGTTTTTT.

The chain carries TRBV7-6 and TRBJ2-7, with TRBD2 identical over 7 bases. In germline, CDR1 is SGHVS, CDR2 FNYEAQ. After removal of 1 base from V and 5 bases from J, the junction contained 5 bases not matched to a gene. This CDR3 contains 14 residues. CDR3 DNA: TGTGCCAGCAGCTTAGGCCGGGGGGTAGACGAGCAGTACTTC. This translates into CASSLGRGVDEQYF.

This clone came up once. The chain combines TRBV7-9 with TRBJ1-4, with 7 bases identical to TRBD1. There are 15 residues in the CDR3. CDR1 is SEHNR, CDR2 FQNEAQ, per germline (reference sequence). The J segment lost 8 bases and the V segment lost 5 bases, leaving 11 bases of the junction unmatched. CDR3 amino acids: CASSHPDRLGEKLFF. CDR3 coding DNA: TGTGCCAGCAGCCACCCGGACAGGTTGGGGGAAAAACTGTTTTTT.

The chain carries TRBV27 and TRBJ2-5; D gene ambiguous. This CDR3 is 17 amino acids long. V dropped 5 bases and J dropped 2 bases, with 21 bases sitting between them. Germline V lookup: CDR1 MNHEY, CDR2 SMNVEV (reference sequence). The CDR3: CASSPTRYRHQQETQYF. CDR3 DNA: TGTGCCAGCAGTCCCACCCGATACCGACACCAACAAGAGACCCAGTACTTC.